What follows is one T cell receptor beta chain and its context. Its antigen is undetermined. PCR primers comprised 60 Vbeta and 13 Jbeta primers. The table came from immunoSEQ multiplex PCR; TCRdb's copy has only in-frame clones and leaves some out. The table includes around 100,000 clones, around three quarters detected once. At the time of sampling, donors were nominally healthy, though unrecorded immune exposures were likely. This sample is part of a study of cytomegalovirus exposure and HLA in healthy donors. Study-wide findings and caveats: Among TCR beta chains, those listed as cytomegalovirus-associated numbered some 160. As a later analysis revealed, most CMV-associated TCR beta chains appeared HLA-restricted.

Sequenced: PBMCs. The origin of this receptor is a man aged 45-65 years in good health and CMV-seropositive.

Written as DNA, the CDR3 is TGTGCCAGTAGTATAGATGGGACAGGGGGCAATCAGCCCCAGCATTTT. Encoded protein: CASSIDGTGGNQPQHF. The chain has TRBV19 and TRBJ1-5; 10 nucleotides match TRBD1. J lost 2 bases, V lost 0 bases, and 1 base had no gene match. The germline CDR1 and CDR2 sequences are LNHDA and SQIVND (reference sequence). This CDR3 region has 16 residues.